This TCR beta chain came from a study of cytomegalovirus exposure and HLA in healthy donors. The J segment lost 0 bases and the V segment lost 4 bases, leaving 9 bases of the junction unmatched. Germline V gene sequence: CDR1 LNHDA, CDR2 SQIVND (reference sequence). The CDR3 runs 18 residues. This clone was seen more than once but under ten times. With 60 Vbeta and 13 Jbeta primers, the PCR was carried out. TCRdb's table, derived via immunoSEQ multiplex PCR, lists solely in-frame clones and lacks some. Seen here are about 130,000 clones, 70% to 85% observed once, and the top ten hold around 2.5%. The TCR comes from a boy aged 2 to 9 in good health and CMV-seronegative. The sequencing input was PBMCs. The chain couples TRBV19 to TRBJ2-1, with TRBD2 identical over 10 bases. CDR3 nucleotides: TGTGCCAGTAGTACAAGCGGGAGGGTCCCGAGCTCCTACAATGAGCAGTTCTTC. Translating gives CASSTSGRVPSSYNEQFF.